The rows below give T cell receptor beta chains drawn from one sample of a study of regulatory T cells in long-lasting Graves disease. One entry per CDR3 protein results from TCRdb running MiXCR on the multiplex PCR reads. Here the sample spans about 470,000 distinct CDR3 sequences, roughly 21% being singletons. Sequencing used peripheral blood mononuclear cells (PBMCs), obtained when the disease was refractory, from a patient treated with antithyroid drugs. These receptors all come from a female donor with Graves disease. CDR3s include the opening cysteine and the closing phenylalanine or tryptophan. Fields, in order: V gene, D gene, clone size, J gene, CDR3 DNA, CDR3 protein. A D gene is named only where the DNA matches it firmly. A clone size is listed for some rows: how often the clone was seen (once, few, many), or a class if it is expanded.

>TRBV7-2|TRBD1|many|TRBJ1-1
TGTGCCAGCAGCGCCCCCGGGACAGGGTACACTGAAGCTTTCTTT
CASSAPGTGYTEAFF
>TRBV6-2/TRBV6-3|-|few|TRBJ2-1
TGTGCCAGCAGTTCGCCTCGGGACTTTTACAATGAGCAGTTCTTC
CASSSPRDFYNEQFF
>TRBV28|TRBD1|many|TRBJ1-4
TGTGCCAGCAGTTTTAATTCAGGCAGGGGGAATGAAAAACTGTTTTTT
CASSFNSGRGNEKLFF
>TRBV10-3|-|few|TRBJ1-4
TGTGCCATCAGGGGGGGGGATAATGAAAAACTGTTTTTT
CAIRGGDNEKLFF
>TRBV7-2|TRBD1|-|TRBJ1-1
TGTGCCAGCAGCTTAGGACCATGGACAGGCGGGTACACTGAAGCTTTCTTT
CASSLGPWTGGYTEAFF
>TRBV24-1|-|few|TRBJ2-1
TGTGCCACCAGTGATTTGCGGTATGCGGGGGAGCAGTTCTTC
CATSDLRYAGEQFF
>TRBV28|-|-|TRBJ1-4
TGTGCCAGCAGTTTAACCCCCGGGTCATATGAAAAACTGTTTTTT
CASSLTPGSYEKLFF
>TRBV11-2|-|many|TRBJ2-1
TGTGCCAGCAGCTTTCCCGGACGGGCCGAGCAGTTCTTC
CASSFPGRAEQFF
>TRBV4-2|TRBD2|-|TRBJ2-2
TGTGCCAGCAGATCTATTGGGAGGGGTGGCGGGGAGCTGTTTTTT
CASRSIGRGGGELFF
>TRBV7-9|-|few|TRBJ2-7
TGTGCCAGCAGCTCCGACGGGACTGACTACGAGCAGTACTTC
CASSSDGTDYEQYF
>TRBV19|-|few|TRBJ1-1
TGTGCCAGTAGTTTGCGCGCTGATCAGACTGAAGCTTTCTTT
CASSLRADQTEAFF
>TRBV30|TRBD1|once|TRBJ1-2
TGTGCCTGGAGTCGCGACAGGGGAAGTGGCTACACCTTC
CAWSRDRGSGYTF
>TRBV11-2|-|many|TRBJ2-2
TGTGCCAGCAGCTTGGAAGCGAACACCGGGGAGCTGTTTTTT
CASSLEANTGELFF
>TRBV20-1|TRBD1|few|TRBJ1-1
TGCAGTGCTAGAGAAAGGACAGGGGGATCTCCGGACACTGAAGCTTTCTTT
CSARERTGGSPDTEAFF
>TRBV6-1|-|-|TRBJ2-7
TGTGCCAGCAGTAACCAGGCCCTCTCCTACGAGCAGTACTTC
CASSNQALSYEQYF
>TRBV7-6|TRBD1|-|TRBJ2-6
TGTGCCAGCAGCTTGGGGATGGGTCAGGGGGCTGGGGCCAACGTCCTGACTTTC
CASSLGMGQGAGANVLTF
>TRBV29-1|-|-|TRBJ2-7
TGCAGCGTCGGGGACGACTCCTACGAGCAGTACTTC
CSVGDDSYEQYF
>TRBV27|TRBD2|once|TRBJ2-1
TGTGCCAGCAGCTCTATCACTAGCGGGGGTCCCTCCTACAATGAGCAGTTCTTC
CASSSITSGGPSYNEQFF
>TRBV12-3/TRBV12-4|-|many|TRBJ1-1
TGTGCCAGCAGATCGAGGCAGTCGAACACTGAAGCTTTCTTT
CASRSRQSNTEAFF
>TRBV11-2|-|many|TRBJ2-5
TGTGCCAGCAGCCAAGGGGGGGGAGCTGAGACCCAGTACTTC
CASSQGGGAETQYF
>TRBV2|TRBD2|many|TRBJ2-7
TGTGCCAGCAGTGAGTTGACTAGCGGGGTTTACGAGCAGTACTTC
CASSELTSGVYEQYF
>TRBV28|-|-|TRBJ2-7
TGTGCCAGCAGTATGGAAGGCGAGCAGTACTTC
CASSMEGEQYF
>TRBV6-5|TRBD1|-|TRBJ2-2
TGTGCCAGCAGTTACCGGCTCCCGACAGGGCCGAACACCGGGGAGCTGTTTTTT
CASSYRLPTGPNTGELFF
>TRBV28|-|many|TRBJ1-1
TGTGCCAGCTTCAGGGGTAAAGGGAACACTGAAGCTTTCTTT
CASFRGKGNTEAFF
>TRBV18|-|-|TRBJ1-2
TGTGCCAGCTCACCACTACGGGACGGGGCTAACTATGGCTACACCTTC
CASSPLRDGANYGYTF
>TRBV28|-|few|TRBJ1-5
TGTGCCATCAAGGACAGCTTTAGCAATCAGCCCCAGCATTTT
CAIKDSFSNQPQHF
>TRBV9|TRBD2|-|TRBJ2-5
TGTGCCAGCAGCGTTGGGTCTAGCGGGAGCCCCCAAGAGACCCAGTACTTC
CASSVGSSGSPQETQYF
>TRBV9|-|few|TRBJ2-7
TGTGCCAGCAGCAGCCGGGACTGGTCCTACGAGCAGTACTTC
CASSSRDWSYEQYF
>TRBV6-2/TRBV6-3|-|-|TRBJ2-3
TGTGCCAGCAGGATAGGGGGAGATACGCAGTATTTT
CASRIGGDTQYF
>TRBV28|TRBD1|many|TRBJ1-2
TGTGCCAGCAGCCGAGACAGGGAGTATGGCTACACCTTC
CASSRDREYGYTF
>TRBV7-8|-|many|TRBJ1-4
TGTGCCAGCAGCTTGGGGCATACTAATGAAAAACTGTTTTTT
CASSLGHTNEKLFF
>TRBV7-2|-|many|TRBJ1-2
TGTGCCAGCAGCTTAGTGGGAGGGGACGGCTACACCTTC
CASSLVGGDGYTF
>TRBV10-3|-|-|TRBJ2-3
TGTGCCATCAGCGGGGGACAGCCAAGCACAGATACGCAGTATTTT
CAISGGQPSTDTQYF
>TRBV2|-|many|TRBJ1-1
TGTGCCAGCAGTGAATTGAGCACTGAAGCTTTCTTT
CASSELSTEAFF
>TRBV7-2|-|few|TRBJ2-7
TGTGCCAGCGGCAAGGGGACCTACCCCTACGAGCAGTACTTC
CASGKGTYPYEQYF
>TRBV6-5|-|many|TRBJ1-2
TGTGCCAGCAGTTCCCCCAGAGATGGCTATGGCTACACCTTC
CASSSPRDGYGYTF
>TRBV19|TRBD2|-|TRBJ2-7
TGTGCCAGTAGTATAGGGCTAGCGGGAGGAAAAAGCTCCTACGAGCAGTACTTC
CASSIGLAGGKSSYEQYF
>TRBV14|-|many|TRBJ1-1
TGTGCCAGCAGCCAAGAAACAGGGAACACTGAAGCTTTCTTT
CASSQETGNTEAFF
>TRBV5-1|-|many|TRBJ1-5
TGCGCCAGCAGCCCCGGACCTAATCAGCCCCAGCATTTT
CASSPGPNQPQHF
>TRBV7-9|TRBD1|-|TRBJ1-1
TGTGCCAGCAGCCCCGGCAGGGGGGGTCTGAGGAACACTGAAGCTTTCTTT
CASSPGRGGLRNTEAFF
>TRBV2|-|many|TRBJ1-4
TGTGCCAGCATTAGGGGCGGATTCGCTAATGAAAAACTGTTTTTT
CASIRGGFANEKLFF
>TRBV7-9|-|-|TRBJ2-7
TGTGCCAGCAGCTTAGGTAGCGGTCCCTACGAGCAGTACTTC
CASSLGSGPYEQYF
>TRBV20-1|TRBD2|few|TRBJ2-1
TGCAGTGCTAGAGACAGTGGAGCGGGAGAACTAGATGAGCAGTTCTTC
CSARDSGAGELDEQFF
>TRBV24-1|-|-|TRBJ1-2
TGTGCCACCAGTGATCCAAACGACAGATCTGGCTACACCTTC
CATSDPNDRSGYTF
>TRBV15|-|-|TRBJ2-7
TGTGCCACCAGCATACACAGCTCCTACGAGCAGTACTTC
CATSIHSSYEQYF